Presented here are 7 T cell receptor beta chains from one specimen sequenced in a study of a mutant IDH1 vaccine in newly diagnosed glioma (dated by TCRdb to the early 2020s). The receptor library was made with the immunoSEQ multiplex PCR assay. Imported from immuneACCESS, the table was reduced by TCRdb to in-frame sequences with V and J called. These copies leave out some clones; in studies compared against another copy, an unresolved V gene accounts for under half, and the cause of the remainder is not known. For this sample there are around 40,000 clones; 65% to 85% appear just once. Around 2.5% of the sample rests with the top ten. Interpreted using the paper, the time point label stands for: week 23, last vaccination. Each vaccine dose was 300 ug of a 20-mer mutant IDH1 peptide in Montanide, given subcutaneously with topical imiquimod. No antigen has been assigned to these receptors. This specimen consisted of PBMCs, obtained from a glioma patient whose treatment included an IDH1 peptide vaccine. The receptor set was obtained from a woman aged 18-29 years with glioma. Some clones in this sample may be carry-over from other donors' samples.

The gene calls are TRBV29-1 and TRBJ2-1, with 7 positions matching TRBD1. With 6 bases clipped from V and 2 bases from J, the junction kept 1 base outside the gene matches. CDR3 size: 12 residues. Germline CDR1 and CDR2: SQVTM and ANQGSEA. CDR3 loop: CSVGQTYNEQFF. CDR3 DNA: TGCAGCGTGGGACAGACCTACAATGAGCAGTTCTTC.

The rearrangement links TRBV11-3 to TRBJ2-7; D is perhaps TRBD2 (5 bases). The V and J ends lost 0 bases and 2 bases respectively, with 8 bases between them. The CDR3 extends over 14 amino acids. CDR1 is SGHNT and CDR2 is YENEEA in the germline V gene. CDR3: CASSLDGGAYEQYF. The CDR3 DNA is TGTGCCAGCAGCTTAGACGGAGGAGCCTACGAGCAGTACTTC. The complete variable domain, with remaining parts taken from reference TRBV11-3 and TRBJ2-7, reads EAGVVQSPRYKIIEKKQPVAFWCNPISGHNTLYWYLQNLGQGPELLIRYENEEAVDDSQLPKDRFSAERLKGVDSTLKIQPAELGDSAVYLCASSLDGGAYEQYFGPGTRLTVT.

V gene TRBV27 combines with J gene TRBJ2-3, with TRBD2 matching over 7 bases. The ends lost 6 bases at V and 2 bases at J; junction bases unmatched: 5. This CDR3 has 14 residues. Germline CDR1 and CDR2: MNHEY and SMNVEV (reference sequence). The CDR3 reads CASRSSGSTDTQYF. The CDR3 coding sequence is TGTGCCAGCAGGTCTAGCGGTTCCACAGATACGCAGTATTTT.

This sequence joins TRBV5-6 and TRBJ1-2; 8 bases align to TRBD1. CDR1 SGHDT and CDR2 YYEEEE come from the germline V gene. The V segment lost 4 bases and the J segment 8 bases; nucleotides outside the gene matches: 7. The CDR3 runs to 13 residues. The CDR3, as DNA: TGTGCCAGCAGCGCCGGGACAGGACAGGGCTACACCTTC. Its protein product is CASSAGTGQGYTF.

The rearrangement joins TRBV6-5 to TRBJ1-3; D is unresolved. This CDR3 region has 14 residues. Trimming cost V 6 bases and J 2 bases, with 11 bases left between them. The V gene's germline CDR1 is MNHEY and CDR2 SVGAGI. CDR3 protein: CASSPGLTGNTIYF. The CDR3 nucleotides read TGTGCCAGCAGCCCCGGACTTACTGGAAACACCATATATTTT.

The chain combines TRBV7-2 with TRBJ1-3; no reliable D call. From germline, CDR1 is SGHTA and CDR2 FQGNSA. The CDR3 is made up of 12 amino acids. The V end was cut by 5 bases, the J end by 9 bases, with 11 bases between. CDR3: CASSEGGGTIYF. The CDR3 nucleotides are TGTGCCAGCAGCGAGGGAGGAGGCACCATATATTTT. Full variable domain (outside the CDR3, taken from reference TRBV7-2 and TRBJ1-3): GAGVSQSPSNKVTEKGKDVELRCDPISGHTALYWYRQSLGQGLEFLIYFQGNSAPDKSGLPSDRFSAERTGGSVSTLTIQRTQQEDSAVYLCASSEGGGTIYFGEGSWLTVV.

The CDR3 spells CASSQSLGQGDTGELFF. CDR3 nucleotides: TGTGCCAGCAGCCAAAGCTTGGGACAGGGGGACACCGGGGAGCTGTTTTTT. The chain couples TRBV14 to TRBJ2-2; 11 nucleotides line up with TRBD1. Germline loops: CDR1 SGHDN, CDR2 FVKESK. V was clipped by 2 bases and J by 3 bases; unmatched bases: 5. The CDR3 runs to 17 residues.